The 13 T cell receptor beta chains below come from one sample, sequenced in a study of blood T cell repertoires in COVID-19. Measured with immunoSEQ multiplex PCR; TCRdb has only the in-frame clones, and not every one. The sample records just over 250,000 clones, 88% being singletons. Sequenced: peripheral blood. All receptors derive from a man between 60 and 70 years old who had recovered from COVID-19.

This chain joins TRBV5-1 and TRBJ1-6; D may be TRBD1 (5 bases). Germline CDR1 SGHRS, CDR2 YFSETQ. With 4 bases removed from V and 4 bases from J, the gap between germline ends came to 12 bases. This CDR3 has 15 residues. As DNA, the CDR3 is TGCGCCAGCAGCCTTACGACAGATTATAATTCACCCCTCCACTTT. It encodes CASSLTTDYNSPLHF.

The chain links TRBV5-1 to TRBJ1-1; no definite D call. The V and J ends lost 4 bases and 2 bases respectively, with 9 bases between them. The CDR3 is 13 residues long. Germline values: CDR1 SGHRS, CDR2 YFSETQ. The CDR3 DNA reads as TGCGCCAGCAGCCGAGCTAGAAACACTGAAGCTTTCTTT. This sequence encodes CASSRARNTEAFF.

With regard to this clone: A read error may account for a junction end that differs from germline. This chain uses TRBV10-2 with TRBJ2-7; no definite D call. The V gene's germline CDR1 is WSHSY and CDR2 SAAADI. This CDR3 spans 13 amino acids. CDR3 sequence (DNA): TGCGCCAGCAGTCCCGCACAGTCCTACGAGCAGTGCTTC. This codes for CASSPAQSYEQCF.

The rearrangement joins TRBV9 to TRBJ1-3, with D possibly matching TRBD1 (6 bases). The CDR3 is made up of 17 amino acids. V lost 0 bases to trimming and J lost 0 bases, with 13 bases between them. The V gene's germline CDR1 is SGDLS and CDR2 YYNGEE. DNA for the CDR3: TGTGCCAGCAGCGTAGCCGGGACACAATACTCTGGAAACACCATATATTTT. Translating gives CASSVAGTQYSGNTIYF.

The V call is TRBV5-1, the J call TRBJ1-1; 7 bases line up with TRBD1. CDR1 and CDR2 (germline): SGHRS, YFSETQ. The CDR3 has 15 residues. V was clipped by 4 bases and J by 5 bases; unmatched bases: 11. CDR3 nucleotides: TGCGCCAGCAGCCCCGACATAACAGGGGTGACTGAAGCTTTCTTT. It specifies CASSPDITGVTEAFF.

The chain uses TRBV18 and TRBJ1-3, with D possibly TRBD1 on 6 matching bases. The CDR3 length is 16 residues. CDR1 and CDR2 from the germline V gene are KGHSH and LQKENI. V gave up 2 bases and J gave up 0 bases, with 11 bases separating them. This CDR3 is CASSPWTAISGNTIYF. Written as DNA, the CDR3 is TGTGCCAGCTCACCATGGACAGCTATCTCTGGAAACACCATATATTTT.

This chain connects TRBV11-2 to TRBJ2-7, with TRBD2 matching 9 bases. The CDR3 extends over 17 amino acids. J lost 4 bases, V lost 1 base, and 11 bases had no gene match. Germline loops: CDR1 SGHAT, CDR2 FQNNGV. The CDR3 is CASSLAPLGAGGYEQYF. The CDR3 DNA reads as TGTGCCAGCAGCTTAGCCCCCCTGGGAGCGGGGGGATACGAGCAGTACTTC.

The J gene is TRBJ1-3, the V gene TRBV19; possible D gene TRBD1, 5 bases. The length of the CDR3 is 14 residues. The V end was cut by 3 bases, the J end by 0 bases, with 6 bases between. CDR1 is LNHDA and CDR2 is SQIVND in the germline V gene (reference sequence). The CDR3 nucleotides are TGTGCCAGTAGTATGACAGCCTCTGGAAACACCATATATTTT. Encoded protein: CASSMTASGNTIYF. Full variable domain (rest looked up from reference TRBV19 and TRBJ1-3): DGGITQSPKYLFRKEGQNVTLSCEQNLNHDAMYWYRQDPGQGLRLIYYSQIVNDFQKGDIAEGYSVSREKKESFPLTVTSAQKNPTAFYLCASSMTASGNTIYFGEGSWLTVV.

The chain has TRBV4-2 and TRBJ2-3, with TRBD2 matching over 11 bases. The CDR3 extends over 14 amino acids. CDR1 and CDR2 from the germline V gene are LGHNA and YNFKEQ. V shed 4 bases and J 8 bases; nucleotides not matched to a gene: 5. The CDR3 reads CASSLSGGATTQYF. Written as DNA, the CDR3 is TGTGCCAGCAGCCTTAGCGGGGGGGCAACTACGCAGTATTTT.

This clone was seen a few times. The chain is built from TRBV19 and TRBJ2-7, with 12 bases lining up with TRBD2. This CDR3 is 15 amino acids long. Germline CDR1 is LNHDA and CDR2 is SQIVND (reference sequence). The V segment lost 7 bases and the J segment 5 bases; nucleotides outside the gene matches: 9. The CDR3 spells CASNPSGGAVNEQYF. CDR3 coding DNA: TGTGCCAGTAACCCTAGCGGGGGGGCGGTTAACGAGCAGTACTTC.

V and J are TRBV6-2 or TRBV6-3 and TRBJ1-5; no firm D call. The germline V and J ends were trimmed by 3 bases and 0 bases, with 12 bases remaining between them. The CDR3 contains 16 residues. In germline, CDR1 is MNHEY, CDR2 SVGEGT. The CDR3 sequence is CASSYSAGISNQPQHF. For the CDR3, the DNA is TGTGCCAGCAGTTATAGTGCGGGGATTAGCAATCAGCCCCAGCATTTT.

The V and J genes are TRBV24-1 and TRBJ2-5; D call uncertain. CDR3 length: 14 residues. With 7 bases removed from V and 4 bases from J, the gap between germline ends came to 15 bases. Per germline, CDR1 KGHDR and CDR2 SFDVKD. CDR3 residues: CATSPRARVETQYF. DNA for the CDR3: TGTGCCACCAGCCCCAGAGCTCGGGTAGAGACCCAGTACTTC.

The chain links TRBV4-2 to TRBJ2-1; 11 nucleotides match TRBD2. The germline V gene has CDR1 LGHNA and CDR2 YNFKEQ. With V trimmed by 2 bases and J by 4 bases, 4 bases remained unmatched. The CDR3 covers 16 residues. Here the CDR3 reads CASSQPSGGKYNEQFF. The CDR3 DNA sequence: TGTGCCAGCAGCCAACCTAGCGGGGGGAAATACAATGAGCAGTTCTTC.